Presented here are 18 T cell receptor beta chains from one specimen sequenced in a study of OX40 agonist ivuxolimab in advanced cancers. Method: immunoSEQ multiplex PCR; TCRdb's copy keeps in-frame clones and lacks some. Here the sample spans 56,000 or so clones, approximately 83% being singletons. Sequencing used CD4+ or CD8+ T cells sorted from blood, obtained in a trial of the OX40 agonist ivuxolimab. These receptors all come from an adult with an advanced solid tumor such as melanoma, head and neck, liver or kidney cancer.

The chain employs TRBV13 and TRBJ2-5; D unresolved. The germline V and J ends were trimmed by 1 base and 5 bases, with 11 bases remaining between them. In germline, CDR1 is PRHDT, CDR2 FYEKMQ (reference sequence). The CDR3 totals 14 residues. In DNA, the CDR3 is TGTGCCAGCAGCTTAGACCTGACGGAGGAGACCCAGTACTTC. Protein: CASSLDLTEETQYF. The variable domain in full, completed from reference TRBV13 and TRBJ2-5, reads AAGVIQSPRHLIKEKRETATLKCYPIPRHDTVYWYQQGPGQDPQFLISFYEKMQSDKGSIPDRFSAQQFSDYHSELNMSSLELGDSALYFCASSLDLTEETQYFGPGTRLLVL.

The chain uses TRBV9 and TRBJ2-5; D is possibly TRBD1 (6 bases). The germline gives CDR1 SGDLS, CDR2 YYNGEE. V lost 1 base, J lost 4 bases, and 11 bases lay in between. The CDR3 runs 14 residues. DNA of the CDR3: TGTGCCAGCAGCGTATCTCAGGGGAGAGAGACCCAGTACTTC. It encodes CASSVSQGRETQYF.

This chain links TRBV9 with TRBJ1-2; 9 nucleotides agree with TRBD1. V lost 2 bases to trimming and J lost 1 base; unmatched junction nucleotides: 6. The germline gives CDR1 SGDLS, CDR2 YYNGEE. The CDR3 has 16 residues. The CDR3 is CASSVVDRGGNYGYTF. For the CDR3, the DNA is TGTGCCAGCAGCGTCGTCGACAGGGGGGGTAACTATGGCTACACCTTC.

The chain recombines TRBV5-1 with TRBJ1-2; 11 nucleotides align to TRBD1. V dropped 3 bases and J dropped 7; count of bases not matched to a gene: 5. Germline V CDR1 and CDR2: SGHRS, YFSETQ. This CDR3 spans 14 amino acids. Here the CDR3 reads CASSSSGQGVGYTF. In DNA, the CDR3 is TGCGCCAGCAGCTCCTCGGGACAGGGGGTTGGCTACACCTTC.

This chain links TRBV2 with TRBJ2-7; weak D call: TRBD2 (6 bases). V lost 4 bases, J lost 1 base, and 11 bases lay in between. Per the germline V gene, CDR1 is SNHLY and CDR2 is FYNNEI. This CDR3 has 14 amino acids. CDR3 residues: CASSGRTNSYEQYF. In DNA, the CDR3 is TGTGCCAGCAGTGGACGGACTAATTCCTACGAGCAGTACTTC.

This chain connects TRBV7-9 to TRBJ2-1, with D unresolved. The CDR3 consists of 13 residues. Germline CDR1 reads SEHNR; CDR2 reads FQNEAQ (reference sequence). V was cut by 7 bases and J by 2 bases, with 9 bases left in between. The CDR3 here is CASNHPTYNEQFF. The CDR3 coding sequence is TGTGCCAGCAACCACCCCACCTACAATGAGCAGTTCTTC. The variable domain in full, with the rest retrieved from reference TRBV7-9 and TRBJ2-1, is DTGVSQNPRHKITKRGQNVTFRCDPISEHNRLYWYRQTLGQGPEFLTYFQNEAQLEKSRLLSDRFSAERPKGSFSTLEIQRTEQGDSAMYLCASNHPTYNEQFFGPGTRLTVL.

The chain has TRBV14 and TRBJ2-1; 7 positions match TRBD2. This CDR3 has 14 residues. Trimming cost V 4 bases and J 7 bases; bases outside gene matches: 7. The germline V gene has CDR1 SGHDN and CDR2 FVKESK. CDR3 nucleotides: TGTGCCAGCAGCCGAGAGCTAGCGGTTAATGAGCAGTTCTTC. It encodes CASSRELAVNEQFF.

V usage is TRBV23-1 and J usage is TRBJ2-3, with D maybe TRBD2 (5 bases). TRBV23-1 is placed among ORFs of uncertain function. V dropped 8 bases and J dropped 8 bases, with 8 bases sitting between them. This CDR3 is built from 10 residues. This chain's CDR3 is CASRGSTQYF. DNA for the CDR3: TGCGCCAGCCGGGGATCTACGCAGTATTTT.

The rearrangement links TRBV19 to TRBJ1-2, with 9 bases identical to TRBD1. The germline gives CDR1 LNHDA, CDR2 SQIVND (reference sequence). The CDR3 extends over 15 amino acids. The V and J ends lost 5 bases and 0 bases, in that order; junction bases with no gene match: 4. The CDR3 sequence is CASSSRTGANYGYTF. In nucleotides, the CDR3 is TGTGCCAGTAGTTCCCGGACAGGGGCTAACTATGGCTACACCTTC.

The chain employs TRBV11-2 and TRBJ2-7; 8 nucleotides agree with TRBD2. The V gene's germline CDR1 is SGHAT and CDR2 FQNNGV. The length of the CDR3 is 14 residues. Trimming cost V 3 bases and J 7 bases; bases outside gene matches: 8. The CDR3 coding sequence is TGTGCCAGCAGCTTTAGTACAGCGGGAGTGGAGCAGTACTTC. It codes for CASSFSTAGVEQYF.

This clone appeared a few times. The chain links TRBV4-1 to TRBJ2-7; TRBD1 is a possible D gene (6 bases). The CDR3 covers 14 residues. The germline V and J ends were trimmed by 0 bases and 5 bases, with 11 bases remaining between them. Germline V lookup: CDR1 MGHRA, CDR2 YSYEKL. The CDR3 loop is CASSQDRGTNEQYF. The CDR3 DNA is TGCGCCAGCAGCCAAGATAGGGGGACCAACGAGCAGTACTTC.

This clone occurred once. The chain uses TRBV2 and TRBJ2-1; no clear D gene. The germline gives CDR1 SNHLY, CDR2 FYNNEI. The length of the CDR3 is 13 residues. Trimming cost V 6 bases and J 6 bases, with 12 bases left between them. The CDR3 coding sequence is TGTGCCAGCAGCTATGTCCTAGGCAATGAGCAGTTCTTC. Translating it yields CASSYVLGNEQFF.

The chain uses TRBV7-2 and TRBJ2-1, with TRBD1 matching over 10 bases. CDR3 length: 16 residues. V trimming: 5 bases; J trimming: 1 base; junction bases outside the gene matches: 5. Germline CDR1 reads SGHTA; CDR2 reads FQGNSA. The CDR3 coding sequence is TGTGCCAGCAGCGTCCGGGACAGGGGTTCCTACAATGAGCAGTTCTTC. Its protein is CASSVRDRGSYNEQFF.

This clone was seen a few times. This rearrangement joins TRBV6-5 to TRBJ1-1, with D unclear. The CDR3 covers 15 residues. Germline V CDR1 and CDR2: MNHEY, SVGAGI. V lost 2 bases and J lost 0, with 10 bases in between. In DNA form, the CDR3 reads TGTGCCAGCAGTTACGGGAGGACGGTGAACACTGAAGCTTTCTTT. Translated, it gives CASSYGRTVNTEAFF.

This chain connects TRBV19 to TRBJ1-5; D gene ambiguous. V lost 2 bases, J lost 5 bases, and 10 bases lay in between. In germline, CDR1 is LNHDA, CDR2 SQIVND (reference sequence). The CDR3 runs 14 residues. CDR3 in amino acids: CASSILGFDQPQHF. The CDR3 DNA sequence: TGTGCCAGTAGTATACTAGGTTTCGATCAGCCCCAGCATTTT.

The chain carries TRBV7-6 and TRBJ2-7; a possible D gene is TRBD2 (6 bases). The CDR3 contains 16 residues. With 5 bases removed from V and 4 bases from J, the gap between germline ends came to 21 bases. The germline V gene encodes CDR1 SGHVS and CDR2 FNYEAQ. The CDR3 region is CASSLNPRESFYEQYF. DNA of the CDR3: TGTGCCAGCAGCCTAAACCCCCGGGAGAGTTTTTACGAGCAGTACTTC.

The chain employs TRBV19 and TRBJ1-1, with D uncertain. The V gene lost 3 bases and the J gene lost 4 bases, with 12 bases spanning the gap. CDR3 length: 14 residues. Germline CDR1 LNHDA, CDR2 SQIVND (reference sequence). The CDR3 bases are TGTGCCAGTAGTATCGCTGTAGGCCTCACTGAAGCTTTCTTT. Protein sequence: CASSIAVGLTEAFF.

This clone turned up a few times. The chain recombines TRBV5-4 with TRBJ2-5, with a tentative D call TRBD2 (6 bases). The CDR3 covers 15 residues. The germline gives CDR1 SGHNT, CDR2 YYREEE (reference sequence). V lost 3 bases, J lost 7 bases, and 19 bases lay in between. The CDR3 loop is CASSSGTGTTGTQYF. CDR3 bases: TGTGCCAGCAGCTCGGGGACTGGGACCACAGGGACCCAGTACTTC.